This T cell receptor (beta chain) was captured in a study of CD8 T cells in ankylosing spondylitis. Study conclusions and caveats: Researchers reportedly found disease-linked clones significantly enriched in matched ankylosing spondylitis synovial fluid. A motif of seven or eight highly homologous TCR beta variants was seen as apparently characteristic of ankylosing spondylitis blood.

It was by quantitative 5'-RACE with molecular barcodes that TCR beta libraries were made. Via MiXCR, TCRdb re-called the 5' RACE reads, giving one row per CDR3 protein. There are about 320,000 distinct CDR3 sequences in the sample; 11% occur only once, and roughly 9.2% lies in the top ten. This clonotype was detected only once. Its antigen is still unknown. One end of the junction is discordant with germline, which a read error may explain. Germline-derived CDR1 and CDR2 are MNHEY and SMNVEV (reference sequence). This CDR3 has 14 residues. This chain links TRBV27 with TRBJ1-2; D is unresolved. The origin of this receptor is a female donor with ankylosing spondylitis or in good health (not recorded which). Sequencing was carried out using blood, either unsorted or a sorted T cell fraction (not recorded which). CDR3 nucleotide sequence: TGTGCCAGCAGTTTCATCTGGGAAACAAGTGGCGACACCTTC. This gives the protein CASSFIWETSGDTF.